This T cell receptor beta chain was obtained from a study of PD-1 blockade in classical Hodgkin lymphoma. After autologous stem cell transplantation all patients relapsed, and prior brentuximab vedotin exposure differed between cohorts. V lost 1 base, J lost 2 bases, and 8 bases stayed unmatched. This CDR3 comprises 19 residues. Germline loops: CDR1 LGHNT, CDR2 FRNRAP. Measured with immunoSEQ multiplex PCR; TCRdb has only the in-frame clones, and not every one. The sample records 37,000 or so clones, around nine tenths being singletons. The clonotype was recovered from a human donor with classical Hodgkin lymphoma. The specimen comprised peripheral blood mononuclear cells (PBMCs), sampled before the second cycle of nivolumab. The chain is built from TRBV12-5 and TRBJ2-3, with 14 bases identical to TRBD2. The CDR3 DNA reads TGTGCTAGTGGTTTGGCAAGGGTGACTAGCGGGAGGGCCACAGATACGCAGTATTTT. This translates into CASGLARVTSGRATDTQYF. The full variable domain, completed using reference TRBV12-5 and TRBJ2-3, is DARVTQTPRHKVTEMGQEVTMRCQPILGHNTVFWYRQTMMQGLELLAYFRNRAPLDDSGMPKDRFSAEMPDATLATLKIQPSEPRDSAVYFCASGLARVTSGRATDTQYFGPGTRLTVL.